The 13 T cell receptor beta chains listed next were all sequenced from one sample in a study of blood T cell repertoires in COVID-19. Using immunoSEQ multiplex PCR, the repertoire was profiled, and TCRdb retains in-frame clones only, with some absent. This table holds some 220,000 clones, 80% found once. The specimen was peripheral blood. These receptors all stem from a woman in her sixties or seventies with acute or convalescent COVID-19.

This clone was counted once. This sequence joins TRBV3-1 (or the pseudogene TRBV3-2) and TRBJ1-1; D is possibly TRBD1 (5 bases). Trimming removed 4 bases at V and 7 bases at J, with 16 bases between. The CDR3 loop spans 14 amino acids. CDR1 is LGHDT, CDR2 YNNKEL, per germline (reference sequence). CDR3 region: CASSRSGVSGEAFF. The CDR3 DNA reads as TGTGCCAGCAGCCGGTCGGGGGTCAGTGGTGAAGCTTTCTTT.

This chain connects TRBV2 to TRBJ2-1; 15 bases are shared with TRBD2. CDR1 and CDR2 (germline): SNHLY, FYNNEI. This CDR3 comprises 16 residues. V gave up 2 bases and J gave up 13 bases; unmatched junction bases: 9. As DNA, the CDR3 is TGTGCCAGCAGTGAATCTGGGACTAGCGGGGGGCCGCCCCAGTTCTTC. Protein product: CASSESGTSGGPPQFF.

The CDR3 region has the DNA TGTGCCAGCAGCTTAGGAGGAGTTGGGGAGACCCAGTACTTC. Translation gives CASSLGGVGETQYF. The rearrangement links TRBV5-6 to TRBJ2-5; possibly TRBD2 for D (5 bases). V was cut by 2 bases and J by 5 bases, with 13 bases left in between. The CDR3 covers 14 residues. Looked up from germline, CDR1 is SGHDT and CDR2 is YYEEEE.

This clone was observed a handful of times. The V call is TRBV7-2, the J call TRBJ1-5; 8 bases agree with TRBD1. With 1 base clipped from V and 1 base from J, the junction kept 3 bases outside the gene matches. Germline V gene sequence: CDR1 SGHTA, CDR2 FQGNSA. This CDR3 contains 16 residues. Here the CDR3 reads CASSLGTGLSNQPQHF. CDR3 DNA: TGTGCCAGCAGCTTAGGGACAGGGCTAAGCAATCAGCCCCAGCATTTT.

The chain employs TRBV30 and TRBJ1-5; 10 bases are shared with TRBD1. The germline CDR1 and CDR2 sequences are GTSNPN and SVGIG (reference sequence). The CDR3 loop spans 15 amino acids. Trimming took 2 bases from V and 7 from J; bases not matched to a gene: 8. As DNA, the CDR3 is TGTGCCTGGAGTTTAGGGGACAGGGGAACACAGCCCCAGCATTTT. This codes for CAWSLGDRGTQPQHF.

V gene TRBV11-2 combines with J gene TRBJ2-1; 13 bases are a match to TRBD2. Germline V lookup: CDR1 SGHAT, CDR2 FQNNGV. J lost 9 bases, V lost 2 bases, and 10 bases had no gene match. This CDR3 spans 17 amino acids. CDR3 in DNA: TGTGCCAGCAGCTTATGGACTAGCGGGGGTCGAAGGAGTGAGCAGTTCTTC. Amino acids: CASSLWTSGGRRSEQFF.

As regards this clone: Other nucleotide sequences from this sample produce the same CDR3. The chain couples TRBV7-2 to TRBJ2-7; 7 bases match TRBD2. The germline V gene encodes CDR1 SGHTA and CDR2 FQGNSA. This CDR3 has 14 residues. With 4 bases clipped from V and 1 base from J, the junction kept 4 bases outside the gene matches. CDR3 in amino acids: CASSSSGGSYEQYF. CDR3 nucleotide sequence: TGTGCCAGCAGCTCCTCGGGGGGATCCTACGAGCAGTACTTC.

This clone came up once. The chain couples TRBV5-6 to TRBJ2-1; 10 bases map to TRBD1. Trimming took 4 bases from V and 7 from J; bases not matched to a gene: 8. Germline loops: CDR1 SGHDT, CDR2 YYEEEE. This CDR3 comprises 15 residues. In DNA form, the CDR3 reads TGTGCCAGCAGCCCCATCGGACAGGGGGTGAATGAGCAGTTCTTC. Translating it yields CASSPIGQGVNEQFF.

In this sample, this clone turned up once. The sample contains more than one DNA sequence encoding this CDR3. The rearrangement joins TRBV7-2 to TRBJ2-5; perhaps TRBD1 as D (7 bases). The CDR3 length is 13 residues. Per germline, CDR1 SGHTA and CDR2 FQGNSA. V was shortened by 4 bases and J by 4 bases, with 10 bases between the two germline ends. The CDR3 region has the DNA TGTGCCAGCAGCTCCCAGGGGGGAGAGACCCAGTACTTC. Its protein product is CASSSQGGETQYF.

V and J are TRBV3-1 (or the pseudogene TRBV3-2) and TRBJ2-3; D possibly corresponds to TRBD1 (6 bases). V dropped 5 bases and J dropped 2 bases, with 11 bases sitting between them. The CDR3 sequence is 14 residues long. CDR1 is LGHDT and CDR2 is YNNKEL in the germline V gene (reference sequence). CDR3 bases: TGTGCCAGCAGCGTACAGGGATCCACAGATACGCAGTATTTT. It translates to CASSVQGSTDTQYF.

J is TRBJ1-3 and V is TRBV6-5, with D possibly TRBD1 on 5 matching bases. The CDR3 is made up of 14 amino acids. Trimming pared 8 bases from V and 5 bases from J, leaving 16 bases between. CDR1 is MNHEY, CDR2 SVGAGI, per germline. The CDR3 DNA reads as TGTGCCAGCGGGAATGGGGGGAATAGAAACACCATATATTTT. As protein: CASGNGGNRNTIYF.

This chain uses TRBV11-2 with TRBJ2-5; the match to TRBD2 covers 11 bases. CDR3 length equals 18 residues. CDR1 and CDR2 from the germline V gene are SGHAT and FQNNGV. The J segment lost 4 bases and the V segment lost 1 base, leaving 11 bases of the junction unmatched. The CDR3 DNA sequence: TGTGCCAGCAGCTTAGTGAGTCTAGCGGGGGGCGGACGAGAGACCCAGTACTTC. Translated: CASSLVSLAGGGRETQYF.

J is TRBJ2-7 and V is TRBV7-3; no definite D call. V was trimmed by 5 bases and J by 7 bases, leaving 15 bases between them. This CDR3 has 13 amino acids. Germline lookup yields CDR1 SGHTA and CDR2 FQGTGA. CDR3 amino acids: CASSNPGGTEQYF. The CDR3 nucleotides are TGTGCCAGCAGCAACCCGGGTGGAACTGAGCAGTACTTC.